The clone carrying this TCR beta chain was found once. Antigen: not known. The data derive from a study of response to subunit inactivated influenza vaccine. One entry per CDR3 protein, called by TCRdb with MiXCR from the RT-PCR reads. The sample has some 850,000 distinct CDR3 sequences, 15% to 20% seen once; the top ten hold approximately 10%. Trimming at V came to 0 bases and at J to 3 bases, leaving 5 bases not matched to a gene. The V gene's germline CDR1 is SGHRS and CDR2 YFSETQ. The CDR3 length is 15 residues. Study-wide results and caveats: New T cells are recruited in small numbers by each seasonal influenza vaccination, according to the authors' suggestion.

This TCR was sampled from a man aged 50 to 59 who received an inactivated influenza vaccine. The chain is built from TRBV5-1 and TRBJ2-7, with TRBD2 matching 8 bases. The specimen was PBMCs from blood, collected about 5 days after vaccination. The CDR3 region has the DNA TGCGCCAGCAGCTTGGCTAGCGGGCGGCTCTACGAGCAGTACTTC. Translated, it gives CASSLASGRLYEQYF.